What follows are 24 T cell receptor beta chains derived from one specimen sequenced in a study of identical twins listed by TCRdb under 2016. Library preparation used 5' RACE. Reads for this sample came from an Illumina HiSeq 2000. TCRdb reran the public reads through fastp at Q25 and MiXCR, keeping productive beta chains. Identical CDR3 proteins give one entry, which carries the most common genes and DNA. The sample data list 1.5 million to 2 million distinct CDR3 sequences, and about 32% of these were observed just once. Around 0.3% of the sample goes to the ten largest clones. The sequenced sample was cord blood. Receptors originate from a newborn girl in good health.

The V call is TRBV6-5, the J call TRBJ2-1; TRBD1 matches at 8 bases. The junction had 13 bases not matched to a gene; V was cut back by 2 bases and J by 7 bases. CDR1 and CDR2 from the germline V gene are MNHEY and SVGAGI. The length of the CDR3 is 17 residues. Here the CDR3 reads CASSYIQGALLENEQFF. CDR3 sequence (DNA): TGTGCCAGCAGTTACATCCAGGGGGCCCTCCTAGAGAATGAGCAGTTCTTC.

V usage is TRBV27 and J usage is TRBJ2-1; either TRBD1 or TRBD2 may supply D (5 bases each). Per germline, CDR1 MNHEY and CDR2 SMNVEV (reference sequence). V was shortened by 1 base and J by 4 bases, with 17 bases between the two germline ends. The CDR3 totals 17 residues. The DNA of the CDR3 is TGTGCCAGCAGTTTATGGTCTTGGGGTGAGGGGTACAATGAGCAGTTCTTC. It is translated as CASSLWSWGEGYNEQFF.

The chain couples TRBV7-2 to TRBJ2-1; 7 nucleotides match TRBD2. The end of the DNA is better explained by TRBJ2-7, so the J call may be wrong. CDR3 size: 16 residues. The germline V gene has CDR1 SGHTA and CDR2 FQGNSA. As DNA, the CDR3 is TGTGCCAGCAGCCTTTTTGGCGGGAGCTTTCGCGATGAGCAGTACTTC. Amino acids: CASSLFGGSFRDEQYF.

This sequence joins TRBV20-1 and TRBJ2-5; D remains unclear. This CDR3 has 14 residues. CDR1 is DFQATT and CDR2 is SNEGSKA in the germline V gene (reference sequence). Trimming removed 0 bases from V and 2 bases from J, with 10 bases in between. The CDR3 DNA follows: TGCAGTGCTAGAGATCCGTTCATTCAAGAGACCCAGTACTTC. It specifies CSARDPFIQETQYF.

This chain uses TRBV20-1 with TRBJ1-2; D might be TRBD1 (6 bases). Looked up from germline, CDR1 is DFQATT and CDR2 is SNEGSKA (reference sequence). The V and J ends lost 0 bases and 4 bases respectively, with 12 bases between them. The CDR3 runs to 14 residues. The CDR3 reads CSARDRGETYGYTF. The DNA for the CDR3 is TGCAGTGCTAGAGATAGGGGGGAAACCTATGGCTACACCTTC.

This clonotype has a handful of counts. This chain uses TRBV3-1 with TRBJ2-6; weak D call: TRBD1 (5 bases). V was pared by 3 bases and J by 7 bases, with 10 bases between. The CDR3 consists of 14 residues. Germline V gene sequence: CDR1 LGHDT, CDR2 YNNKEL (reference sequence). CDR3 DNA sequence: TGTGCCAGCAGCCACAGGGTTGAAGCCAACGTCCTGACTTTC. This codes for CASSHRVEANVLTF.

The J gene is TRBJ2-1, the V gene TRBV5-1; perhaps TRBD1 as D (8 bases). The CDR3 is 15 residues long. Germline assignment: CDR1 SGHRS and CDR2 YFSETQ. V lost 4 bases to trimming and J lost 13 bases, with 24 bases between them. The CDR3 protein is CASSPLTGAGETQFF. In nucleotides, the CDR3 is TGCGCCAGCAGCCCGCTGACAGGGGCGGGGGAGACCCAGTTCTTC.

CDR3 coding DNA: TGTGCCACCAGCAGAGATCGTACTAGCGGGAGCTATAGCACAGATACGCAGTATTTT. It yields the protein CATSRDRTSGSYSTDTQYF. V usage is TRBV15 and J usage is TRBJ2-3, with 11 nucleotides matching TRBD2. V lost 0 bases, J lost 0 bases, and 8 bases stayed unmatched. The CDR3 is 19 residues long. Germline CDR1 LNHNV, CDR2 YYDKDF (reference sequence).

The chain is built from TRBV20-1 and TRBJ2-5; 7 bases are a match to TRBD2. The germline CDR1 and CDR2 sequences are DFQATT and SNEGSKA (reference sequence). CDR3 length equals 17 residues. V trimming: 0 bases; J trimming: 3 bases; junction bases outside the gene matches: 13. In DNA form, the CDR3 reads TGCAGTGCTAGAGATACTTCATTTGGGCGGGGGAAAGAGACCCAGTACTTC. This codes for CSARDTSFGRGKETQYF.

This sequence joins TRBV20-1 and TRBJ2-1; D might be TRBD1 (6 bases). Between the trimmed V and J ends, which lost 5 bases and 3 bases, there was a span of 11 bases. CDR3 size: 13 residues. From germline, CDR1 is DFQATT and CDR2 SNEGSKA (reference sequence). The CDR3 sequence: CSALGAFYNEQFF. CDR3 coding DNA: TGCAGTGCTCTGGGGGCCTTCTACAATGAGCAGTTCTTC.

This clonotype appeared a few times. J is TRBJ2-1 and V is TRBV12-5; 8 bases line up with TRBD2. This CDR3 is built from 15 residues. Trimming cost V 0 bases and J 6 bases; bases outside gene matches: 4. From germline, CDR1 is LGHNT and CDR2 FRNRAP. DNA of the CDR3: TGTGCTAGTGGTTTGGTATTGCGGGGGGCCAATGAGCAGTTCTTC. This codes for CASGLVLRGANEQFF.

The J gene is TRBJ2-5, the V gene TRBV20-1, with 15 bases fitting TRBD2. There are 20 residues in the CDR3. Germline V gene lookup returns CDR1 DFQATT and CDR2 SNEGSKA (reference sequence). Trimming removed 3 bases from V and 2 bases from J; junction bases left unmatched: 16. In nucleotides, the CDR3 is TGCAGTGCTAGTGAAGGACTAGCGGGGGGGGTACAAAAATTACAAGAGACCCAGTACTTC. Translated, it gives CSASEGLAGGVQKLQETQYF.

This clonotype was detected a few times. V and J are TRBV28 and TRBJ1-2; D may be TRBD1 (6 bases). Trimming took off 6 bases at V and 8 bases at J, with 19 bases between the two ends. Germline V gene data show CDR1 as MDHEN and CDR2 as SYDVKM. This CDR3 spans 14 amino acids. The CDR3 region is CASSLTGGLSGYTF. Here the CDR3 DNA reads TGTGCCAGCAGCTTGACAGGAGGGCTAAGCGGCTACACCTTC.

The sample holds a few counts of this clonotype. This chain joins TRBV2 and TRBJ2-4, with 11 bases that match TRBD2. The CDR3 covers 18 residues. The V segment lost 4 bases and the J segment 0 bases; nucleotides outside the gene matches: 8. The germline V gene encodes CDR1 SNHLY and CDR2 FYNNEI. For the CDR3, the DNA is TGTGCCAGCAGTGCCGGGACTAGCGGACTCTTAGCCAAAAACATTCAGTACTTC. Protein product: CASSAGTSGLLAKNIQYF.

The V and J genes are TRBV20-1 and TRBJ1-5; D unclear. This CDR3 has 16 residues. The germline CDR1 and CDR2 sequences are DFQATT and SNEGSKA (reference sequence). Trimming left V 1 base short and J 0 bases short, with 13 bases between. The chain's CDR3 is CSARGLQFYSNQPQHF. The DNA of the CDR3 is TGCAGTGCTAGAGGCCTACAGTTTTATAGCAATCAGCCCCAGCATTTT.

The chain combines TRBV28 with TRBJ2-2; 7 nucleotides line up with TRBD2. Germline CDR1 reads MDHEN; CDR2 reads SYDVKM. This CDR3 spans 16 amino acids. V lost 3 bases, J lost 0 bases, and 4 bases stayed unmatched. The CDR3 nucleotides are TGTGCCAGCAGTTTCCCTAGCGGCCCGAACACCGGGGAGCTGTTTTTT. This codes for CASSFPSGPNTGELFF. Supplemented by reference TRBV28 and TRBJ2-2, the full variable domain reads DVKVTQSSRYLVKRTGEKVFLECVQDMDHENMFWYRQDPGLGLRLIYFSYDVKMKEKGDIPEGYSVSREKKERFSLILESASTNQTSMYLCASSFPSGPNTGELFFGEGSRLTVL.

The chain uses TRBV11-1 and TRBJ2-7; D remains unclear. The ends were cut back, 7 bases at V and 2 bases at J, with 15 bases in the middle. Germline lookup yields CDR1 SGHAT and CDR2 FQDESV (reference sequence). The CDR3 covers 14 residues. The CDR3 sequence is CASNGKLTPYEQYF. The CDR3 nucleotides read TGTGCCAGCAACGGAAAGCTGACCCCCTACGAGCAGTACTTC.

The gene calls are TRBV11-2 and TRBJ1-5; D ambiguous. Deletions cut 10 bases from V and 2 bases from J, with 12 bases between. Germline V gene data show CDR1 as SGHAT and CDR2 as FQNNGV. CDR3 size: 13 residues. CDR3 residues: CATSLGGNQPQHF. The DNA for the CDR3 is TGTGCCACCAGTCTCGGGGGCAATCAGCCCCAGCATTTT.

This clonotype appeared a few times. The CDR3 sequence is CASSVTPGTSGNEQFF. CDR3 coding DNA: TGTGCCAGCAGCGTTACCCCCGGGACTAGCGGGAATGAGCAGTTCTTC. The rearrangement joins TRBV9 to TRBJ2-1; 12 bases align to TRBD2. Germline CDR1 SGDLS, CDR2 YYNGEE. The V segment lost 2 bases and the J segment 7 bases; nucleotides outside the gene matches: 7. This CDR3 comprises 16 residues.

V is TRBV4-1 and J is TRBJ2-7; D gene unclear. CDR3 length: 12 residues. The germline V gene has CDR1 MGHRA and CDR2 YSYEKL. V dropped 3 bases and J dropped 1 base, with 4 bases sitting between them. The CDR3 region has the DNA TGCGCCAGCAGCCATCAATCCTACGAGCAGTACTTC. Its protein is CASSHQSYEQYF.

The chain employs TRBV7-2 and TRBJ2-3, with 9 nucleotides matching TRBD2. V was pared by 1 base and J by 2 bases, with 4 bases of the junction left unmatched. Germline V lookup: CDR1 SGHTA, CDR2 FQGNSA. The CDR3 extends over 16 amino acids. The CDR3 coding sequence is TGTGCCAGCAGCTTAGTGGGGACTAGCCCCACAGATACGCAGTATTTT. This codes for CASSLVGTSPTDTQYF.

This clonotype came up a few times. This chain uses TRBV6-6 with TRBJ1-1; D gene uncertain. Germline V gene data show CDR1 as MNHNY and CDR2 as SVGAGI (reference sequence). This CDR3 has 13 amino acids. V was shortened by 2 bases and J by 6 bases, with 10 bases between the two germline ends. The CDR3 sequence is CASSYGPVPEAFF. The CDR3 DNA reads TGTGCCAGCAGTTACGGTCCGGTCCCTGAAGCTTTCTTT.

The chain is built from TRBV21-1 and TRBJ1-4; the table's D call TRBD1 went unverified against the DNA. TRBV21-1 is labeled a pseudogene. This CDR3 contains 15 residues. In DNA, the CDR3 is TGTGCCAGCAGCAAAGGGACAGGGGGCGATGAAAAACTGTTTTTT. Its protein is CASSKGTGGDEKLFF.

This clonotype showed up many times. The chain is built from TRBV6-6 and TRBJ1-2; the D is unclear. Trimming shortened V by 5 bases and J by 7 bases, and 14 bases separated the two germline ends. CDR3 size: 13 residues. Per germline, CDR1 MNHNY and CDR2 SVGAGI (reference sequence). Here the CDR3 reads CASSPTLRRGYTF. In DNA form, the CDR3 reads TGTGCCAGCAGTCCGACACTAAGGCGTGGCTACACCTTC.